The entry below describes one T cell receptor (beta chain). This entry belongs to a study of T cell responses to AZD1222 COVID-19 vaccine. Generated by immunoSEQ multiplex PCR, the TCRdb table keeps only in-frame clones and is missing some. The sample lists some 130,000 clones; 70% to 90% were seen once. The sequence was collected from an adult in good health. The sequenced sample was peripheral blood, obtained on day 0 of AZD1222 vaccination.

CDR3 nucleotides: TGCGCCAGCAGCCAAGACGGAGCGGGGGGCCCCTACGAGCAGTACTTC. Translation gives CASSQDGAGGPYEQYF. The chain carries TRBV4-3 and TRBJ2-7, with TRBD2 matching 9 bases. Unmatched junction bases numbered 5, after V lost 0 bases and J lost 2 bases. There are 16 residues in the CDR3. Germline V lookup: CDR1 LGHNA, CDR2 YSLEER.